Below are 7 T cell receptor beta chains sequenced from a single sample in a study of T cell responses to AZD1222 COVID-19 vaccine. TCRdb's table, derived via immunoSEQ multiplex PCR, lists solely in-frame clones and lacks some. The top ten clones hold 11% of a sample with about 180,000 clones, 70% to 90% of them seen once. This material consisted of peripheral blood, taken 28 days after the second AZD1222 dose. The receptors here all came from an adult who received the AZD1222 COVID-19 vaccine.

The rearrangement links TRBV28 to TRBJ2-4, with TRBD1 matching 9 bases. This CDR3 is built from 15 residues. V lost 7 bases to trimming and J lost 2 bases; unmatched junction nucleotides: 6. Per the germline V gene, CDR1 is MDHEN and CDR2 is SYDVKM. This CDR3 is CASTATGGTKNIQYF. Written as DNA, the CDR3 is TGTGCCAGCACCGCGACAGGGGGTACCAAAAACATTCAGTACTTC.

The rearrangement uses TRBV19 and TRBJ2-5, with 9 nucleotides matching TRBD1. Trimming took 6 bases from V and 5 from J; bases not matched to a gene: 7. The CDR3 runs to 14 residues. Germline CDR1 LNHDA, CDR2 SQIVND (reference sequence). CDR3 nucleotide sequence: TGTGCCAGTAGGAACAACAGGGGGCTCGAGACCCAGTACTTC. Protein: CASRNNRGLETQYF.

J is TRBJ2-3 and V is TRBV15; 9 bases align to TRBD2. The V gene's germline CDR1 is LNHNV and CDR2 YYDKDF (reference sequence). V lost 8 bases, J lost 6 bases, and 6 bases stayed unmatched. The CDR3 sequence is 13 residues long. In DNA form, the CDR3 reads TGTGCCACCCGCGCTAGCGGGGAGGATACGCAGTATTTT. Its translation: CATRASGEDTQYF.

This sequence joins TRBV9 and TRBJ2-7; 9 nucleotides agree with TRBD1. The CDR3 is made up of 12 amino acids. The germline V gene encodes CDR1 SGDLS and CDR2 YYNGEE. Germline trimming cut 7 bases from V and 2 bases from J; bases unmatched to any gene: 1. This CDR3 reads CASGTGTYEQYF. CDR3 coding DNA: TGTGCCAGCGGGACAGGGACCTACGAGCAGTACTTC.

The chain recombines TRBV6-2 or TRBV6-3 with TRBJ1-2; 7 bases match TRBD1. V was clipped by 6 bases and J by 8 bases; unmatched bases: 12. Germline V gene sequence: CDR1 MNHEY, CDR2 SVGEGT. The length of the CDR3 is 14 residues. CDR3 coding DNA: TGTGCCAGCAGCCCAACGACAGGGAGTCAAGGCTACACCTTC. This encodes CASSPTTGSQGYTF.

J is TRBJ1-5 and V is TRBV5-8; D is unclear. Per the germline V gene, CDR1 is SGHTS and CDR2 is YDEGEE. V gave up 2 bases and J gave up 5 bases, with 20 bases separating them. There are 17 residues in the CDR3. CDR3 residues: CASSLARLTGSYQPQHF. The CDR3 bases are TGTGCCAGCAGCTTAGCCCGGCTCACCGGGTCCTATCAGCCCCAGCATTTT.

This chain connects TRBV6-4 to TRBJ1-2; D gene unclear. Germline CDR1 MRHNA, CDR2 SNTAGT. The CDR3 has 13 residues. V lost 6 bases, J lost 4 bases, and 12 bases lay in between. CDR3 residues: CASRPGGGYGYTF. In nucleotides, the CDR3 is TGTGCCAGCAGGCCTGGCGGAGGCTATGGCTACACCTTC.